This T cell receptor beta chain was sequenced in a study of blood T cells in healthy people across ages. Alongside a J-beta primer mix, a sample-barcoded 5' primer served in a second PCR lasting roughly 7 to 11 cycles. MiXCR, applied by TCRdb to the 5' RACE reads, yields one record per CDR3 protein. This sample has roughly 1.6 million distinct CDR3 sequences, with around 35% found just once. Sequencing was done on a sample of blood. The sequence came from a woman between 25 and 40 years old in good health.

The CDR3, as DNA: TGTGCCAGCAGCCAACGGGGGGCGCCCTACGAGCAGTACTTC. It translates to CASSQRGAPYEQYF. The J gene is TRBJ2-7, the V gene TRBV4-2; maybe TRBD2 (7 bases). The CDR3 runs to 14 residues. V lost 2 bases and J 2 bases, leaving 10 bases between the germline ends. CDR1 and CDR2 from the germline V gene are LGHNA and YNFKEQ.